The 13 T cell receptor beta chains below come from one sample, sequenced in a study of chemoradiotherapy in HPV16-positive cancers. TCRdb's table, derived via immunoSEQ multiplex PCR, lists solely in-frame clones and lacks some. This sample carries fewer than 20,000 clones, roughly nine tenths of them seen once, and the ten largest clones take roughly 2.3%. The sequencing used blood, collected from a patient who underwent chemoradiotherapy. Receptor source: a human donor with HPV-associated anogenital cancer.

V is TRBV7-2 and J is TRBJ2-7; D not resolved. Germline assignment: CDR1 SGHTA and CDR2 FQGNSA. Trimming left V 1 base short and J 4 bases short, with 11 bases between. There are 14 residues in the CDR3. The CDR3 protein is CASSLGVSGYEQYF. CDR3 nucleotide sequence: TGTGCCAGCAGCTTAGGTGTGAGTGGGTACGAGCAGTACTTC. Full variable domain (remainder filled in from reference TRBV7-2 and TRBJ2-7): GAGVSQSPSNKVTEKGKDVELRCDPISGHTALYWYRQSLGQGLEFLIYFQGNSAPDKSGLPSDRFSAERTGGSVSTLTIQRTQQEDSAVYLCASSLGVSGYEQYFGPGTRLTVT.

This chain connects TRBV15 to TRBJ1-1; D unresolved. The CDR3 length is 13 residues. Germline CDR1 is LNHNV and CDR2 is YYDKDF (reference sequence). V dropped 3 bases and J dropped 4 bases, with 9 bases sitting between them. CDR3 nucleotide sequence: TGTGCCACCAGCAGCGGAGAGACCACTGAAGCTTTCTTT. This translates into CATSSGETTEAFF.

This chain uses TRBV6-5 with TRBJ1-2; tentatively, D is TRBD1 (6 bases). The ends were cut back, 1 base at V and 4 bases at J, with 13 bases in the middle. The CDR3 totals 15 residues. CDR1 and CDR2 (germline): MNHEY, SVGAGI. CDR3 residues: CASSYFQDSLYGYTF. Here the CDR3 DNA reads TGTGCCAGCAGTTACTTTCAGGACAGCCTCTATGGCTACACCTTC.

To note about this clone: Lacking the conserved final phenylalanine or tryptophan, this CDR3 likely reflects a read error. No DNA is shown, since the ends of the CDR3 on it are uncertain; the CDR3 is the one TCRdb lists. This chain connects TRBV2 to TRBJ2-4; the D segment call TRBD1 is taken from the table without a DNA check. Germline values: CDR1 SNHLY, CDR2 FYNNEI. The CDR3 extends over 12 residues, inclusive of both ends. The CDR3 sequence: CASSELGRLLAI.

This chain uses TRBV5-6 with TRBJ2-3; D is ambiguous. Trimming took 4 bases from V and 2 from J, leaving 8 bases between them. Per germline, CDR1 SGHDT and CDR2 YYEEEE. The CDR3 is 13 amino acids. The CDR3: CASSPYDTDTQYF. The CDR3 DNA follows: TGTGCCAGCAGCCCCTACGACACAGATACGCAGTATTTT.

The chain employs TRBV30 and TRBJ1-5; maybe TRBD1 (6 bases). Germline V gene data show CDR1 as GTSNPN and CDR2 as SVGIG (reference sequence). The CDR3 sequence is 16 residues long. Trimming left V 1 base short and J 0 bases short, with 13 bases between. CDR3 residues: CAWSDKTGNSNQPQHF. CDR3 DNA sequence: TGTGCCTGGAGTGACAAAACAGGGAATAGCAATCAGCCCCAGCATTTT.

J is TRBJ2-2 and V is TRBV11-2, with 7 bases lining up with TRBD2. The junction had 7 bases not matched to a gene; V was cut back by 2 bases and J by 4 bases. This CDR3 has 16 amino acids. Germline V gene data show CDR1 as SGHAT and CDR2 as FQNNGV. Here the CDR3 reads CASSLLTGRSTGELFF. The DNA of the CDR3 is TGTGCCAGCAGCTTACTTACCGGGAGGAGCACCGGGGAGCTGTTTTTT.

J is TRBJ1-3 and V is TRBV6-5; D is possibly TRBD1 (5 bases). The CDR3 is made up of 14 amino acids. Looked up from germline, CDR1 is MNHEY and CDR2 is SVGAGI. Between the trimmed V and J ends, which lost 7 bases and 0 bases, there was a span of 10 bases. The CDR3: CASIGTGSGNTIYF. The DNA of the CDR3 is TGTGCCAGCATAGGGACGGGCTCTGGAAACACCATATATTTT.

The CDR3 DNA reads TGTGCCAGCAGCTTAGTCAGGGGGCGAATCGGAAACACCATATATTTT. As protein: CASSLVRGRIGNTIYF. V and J are TRBV11-2 and TRBJ1-3; 8 positions match TRBD1. Germline V lookup: CDR1 SGHAT, CDR2 FQNNGV. V trimming: 1 base; J trimming: 4 bases; junction bases outside the gene matches: 6. The CDR3 has 16 residues.

This clone came up a few times. This chain joins TRBV11-2 and TRBJ2-1, with 9 bases lining up with TRBD2. Germline V lookup: CDR1 SGHAT, CDR2 FQNNGV. J lost 7 bases, V lost 3 bases, and 4 bases had no gene match. The CDR3 has 14 amino acids. CDR3 sequence: CASSFSLAGNEQFF. For the CDR3, the DNA is TGTGCCAGCAGCTTCTCCCTAGCGGGAAATGAGCAGTTCTTC.

The chain recombines TRBV4-1 with TRBJ1-4, with D possibly TRBD1 on 6 matching bases. The CDR3 totals 18 residues. Germline assignment: CDR1 MGHRA and CDR2 YSYEKL. Trimming took off 0 bases at V and 8 bases at J, with 22 bases between the two ends. The CDR3 loop reads CASSQESRGGPVGEKLFF. The CDR3 DNA reads as TGCGCCAGCAGCCAAGAATCCCGGGGGGGGCCGGTTGGAGAAAAACTGTTTTTT.

The V gene is TRBV18, the J gene TRBJ2-7; the match to TRBD2 covers 11 bases. Germline assignment: CDR1 KGHSH and CDR2 LQKENI. Unmatched junction bases numbered 1, after V lost 3 bases and J lost 0 bases. The CDR3 length is 15 residues. The CDR3 nucleotides read TGTGCCAGCTCACCCGGGACTAGCGGCTCCTACGAGCAGTACTTC. Amino acid sequence: CASSPGTSGSYEQYF. The whole variable domain, remainder taken from reference TRBV18 and TRBJ2-7, is NAGVMQNPRHLVRRRGQEARLRCSPMKGHSHVYWYRQLPEEGLKFMVYLQKENIIDESGMPKERFSAEFPKEGPSILRIQQVVRGDSAAYFCASSPGTSGSYEQYFGPGTRLTVT.

This sequence joins TRBV28 and TRBJ2-1; D unclear. Germline V gene sequence: CDR1 MDHEN, CDR2 SYDVKM. Trimming pared 6 bases from V and 0 bases from J, leaving 9 bases between. This CDR3 has 14 residues. The CDR3: CASSSSSSYNEQFF. DNA of the CDR3: TGTGCCAGCAGCTCTTCTAGCTCCTACAATGAGCAGTTCTTC. Full variable domain (remainder filled in from reference TRBV28 and TRBJ2-1): DVKVTQSSRYLVKRTGEKVFLECVQDMDHENMFWYRQDPGLGLRLIYFSYDVKMKEKGDIPEGYSVSREKKERFSLILESASTNQTSMYLCASSSSSSYNEQFFGPGTRLTVL.